These T cell receptor beta chains were read from a single sample in a study of cytomegalovirus exposure and HLA in healthy donors. Generated by immunoSEQ multiplex PCR, the TCRdb table keeps only in-frame clones and is missing some. The sample records around 130,000 clones, approximately 71% being singletons. Sequencing was performed on PBMCs. These receptors were taken from a woman aged 55-70 years in good health and CMV-seronegative. Each CDR3 is given with its conserved first and last residue. The order of the fields is D gene, CDR3 length, V gene, clone size, J gene, CDR3 protein, CDR3 DNA. The D gene is left open where the match is weak. A row's size may be missing; if present it is once, few, many or a size class.

>-|16|TRBV18|-|TRBJ2-1
CASSPSQGRSYNEQFF
TGTGCCAGCTCACCCTCCCAGGGCCGCTCCTACAATGAGCAGTTCTTC
>-|16|TRBV19|-|TRBJ1-5
CASSENRISGNQPQHF
TGTGCCAGTAGTGAAAACAGGATTTCTGGCAATCAGCCCCAGCATTTT
>-|11|TRBV7-9|-|TRBJ2-2
CASSQTGELFF
TGTGCCAGCAGCCAAACCGGGGAGCTGTTTTTT
>-|15|TRBV2|-|TRBJ1-1
CASSFLDRQVTEAFF
TGTGCCAGCAGTTTTCTCGACAGGCAGGTAACTGAAGCTTTCTTT
>TRBD1|15|TRBV19|-|TRBJ1-1
CASSGTGGLRTEAFF
TGTGCCAGTAGTGGGACAGGGGGTTTAAGAACTGAAGCTTTCTTT
>TRBD2|16|TRBV4-2|-|TRBJ2-5
CASSQVSSGTQETQYF
TGTGCCAGCAGCCAAGTTTCTAGCGGAACTCAAGAGACCCAGTACTTC
>-|17|TRBV6-1|-|TRBJ1-5
CASSGTLSAGVNQPQHF
TGTGCCAGCAGTGGGACTCTTTCGGCAGGGGTGAATCAGCCCCAGCATTTT
>TRBD1|16|TRBV5-1|few|TRBJ1-6
CASSLGQYSYNSPLHF
TGCGCCAGCAGCCTGGGACAGTACTCCTATAATTCACCCCTCCACTTT
>TRBD1|15|TRBV27|-|TRBJ1-5
CASSSTGGRGQPQHF
TGTGCCAGCAGTTCGACAGGGGGCCGGGGTCAGCCCCAGCATTTT
>-|15|TRBV5-4|-|TRBJ1-2
CASSFMGAGTQGYTF
TGTGCCAGCAGCTTTATGGGGGCCGGGACGCAGGGCTACACCTTC
>-|13|TRBV11-2|-|TRBJ2-7
CASSEMRGNEQYF
TGTGCCAGCAGCGAGATGAGAGGCAACGAGCAGTACTTC
>TRBD1|14|TRBV5-1|-|TRBJ1-2
CASSPGTVSYGYTF
TGCGCCAGCAGCCCGGGGACAGTAAGCTATGGCTACACCTTC
>TRBD2|16|TRBV7-9|-|TRBJ2-7
CASSAGTSGTSYEQYF
TGTGCCAGCAGCGCCGGGACTAGCGGGACCTCCTACGAGCAGTACTTC
>TRBD1|14|TRBV18|-|TRBJ1-4
CASSTGTGNEKLFF
TGTGCCAGCTCAACCGGGACAGGAAATGAAAAACTGTTTTTT
>TRBD1|13|TRBV5-8|-|TRBJ1-6
CASSRDRNSPLHF
TGTGCCAGCAGCCGGGACAGAAATTCACCCCTCCACTTT
>TRBD1|15|TRBV6-1|few|TRBJ1-4
CASRFSRGQGEKLFF
TGTGCCAGCAGATTTTCTAGGGGGCAGGGTGAAAAACTGTTTTTT
>-|21|TRBV19|-|TRBJ1-5
CASRHEGRDQGSFYSNQPQHF
TGTGCCAGCCGACACGAGGGGAGGGACCAGGGGAGCTTCTATAGCAATCAGCCCCAGCATTTT
>TRBD2|16|TRBV18|-|TRBJ2-1
CASSPPRLAGNNEQFF
TGTGCCAGCTCACCACCGCGGCTAGCGGGAAACAATGAGCAGTTCTTC
>TRBD1|12|TRBV29-1|few|TRBJ1-2
CSVVQGGHGYTF
TGCAGCGTTGTACAGGGGGGTCATGGCTACACCTTC
>TRBD2|17|TRBV5-1|-|TRBJ2-5
CASSLLAGGPRQETQYF
TGCGCCAGCAGCTTGTTAGCGGGGGGCCCTAGGCAAGAGACCCAGTACTTC
>-|12|TRBV18|-|TRBJ1-5
CASSRDSEPQHF
TGTGCCAGCTCACGAGACTCTGAGCCCCAGCATTTT
>TRBD1|15|TRBV10-2|-|TRBJ2-4
CASLNRGVAKNIQYF
TGCGCCAGCCTTAACAGGGGGGTAGCCAAAAACATTCAGTACTTC
>TRBD1|16|TRBV7-3|-|TRBJ1-1
CASSLTGGGTNTEAFF
TGTGCCAGCAGCTTAACAGGGGGCGGAACGAACACTGAAGCTTTCTTT
>TRBD2|14|TRBV27|-|TRBJ2-3
CASTLRLAADTQYF
TGTGCCAGCACTCTCAGACTAGCGGCTGATACGCAGTATTTT
>TRBD1|14|TRBV30|once|TRBJ1-1
CAWSRGTGIAEAFF
TGTGCCTGGAGTCGAGGGACAGGGATTGCTGAAGCTTTCTTT
>TRBD1|15|TRBV14|-|TRBJ2-3
CASSQLTGGRDTQYF
TGTGCCAGCAGCCAACTGACAGGGGGCAGGGATACGCAGTATTTT
>-|15|TRBV5-1|-|TRBJ1-5
CASSLGTEVNQPQHF
TGCGCCAGCAGCTTGGGGACAGAAGTTAATCAGCCCCAGCATTTT
>-|15|TRBV5-1|medium-sized|TRBJ1-1
CASSLGSYSNTEAFF
TGCGCCAGCAGCTTGGGGTCTTACTCGAACACTGAAGCTTTCTTT
>TRBD1|17|TRBV18|once|TRBJ2-4
CASSPSGQRLAKNIQYF
TGTGCCAGCTCACCATCGGGACAGAGATTAGCCAAAAACATTCAGTACTTC
>-|15|TRBV5-1|-|TRBJ2-7
CASSLAGESAYEQYF
TGCGCCAGCAGCTTGGCTGGGGAGTCCGCCTACGAGCAGTACTTC
>TRBD1|13|TRBV10-3|once|TRBJ1-2
CAINGDRDYGYTF
TGTGCCATCAATGGGGACAGAGACTATGGCTACACCTTC
>-|13|TRBV27|-|TRBJ2-7
CASSWTRSYEQYF
TGTGCCAGCTCATGGACACGAAGCTACGAGCAGTACTTC
>-|15|TRBV29-1|-|TRBJ2-2
CSVELDRFGTGELFF
TGCAGCGTTGAACTTGACAGGTTTGGCACCGGGGAGCTGTTTTTT
>TRBD2|16|TRBV11-1|once|TRBJ2-7
CASSLTTSGGKYEQYF
TGTGCCAGCAGCTTAACAACTAGCGGGGGTAAATACGAGCAGTACTTC
>TRBD2|13|TRBV19|-|TRBJ2-7
CASRLAEPYEQYF
TGTGCAAGTAGACTAGCGGAACCTTACGAGCAGTACTTC
>TRBD1|16|TRBV19|-|TRBJ2-2
CASNLRTGRNTGELFF
TGTGCCAGTAACCTGAGGACAGGGAGGAACACCGGGGAGCTGTTTTTT
>TRBD2|17|TRBV4-2|-|TRBJ2-2
CASSQVAGGPSAGELFF
TGTGCCAGCAGCCAGGTGGCGGGGGGGCCTTCCGCCGGGGAGCTGTTTTTT
>-|14|TRBV6-4|-|TRBJ2-2
CASSDSQGTGELFF
TGTGCCAGCAGTGACTCGCAGGGGACCGGGGAGCTGTTTTTT
>-|13|TRBV5-1|few|TRBJ2-2
CASSLDGTGELFF
TGCGCCAGCAGCTTGGACGGCACCGGGGAGCTGTTTTTT
>TRBD2|16|TRBV5-6|-|TRBJ2-7
CASSRSGMEGFYEQYF
TGTGCCAGCAGCCGTAGCGGGATGGAGGGGTTCTACGAGCAGTACTTC
>TRBD2|17|TRBV19|few|TRBJ2-4
CASSIRGLAETKNIQYF
TGTGCCAGTAGTATTCGGGGACTAGCGGAAACCAAAAACATTCAGTACTTC
>-|15|TRBV7-8|-|TRBJ2-7
CASTFSIGGGYEQYF
TGTGCCAGCACCTTTAGTATCGGCGGCGGCTACGAGCAGTACTTC
>-|15|TRBV7-6|-|TRBJ2-7
CASSSQAGPTYEQYF
TGTGCCAGCAGCTCGCAAGCGGGCCCCACCTACGAGCAGTACTTC
>TRBD1|17|TRBV4-1|-|TRBJ1-6
CASSQWDRRLSDSPLHF
TGCGCCAGCAGCCAGTGGGACAGGCGACTTTCCGATTCACCCCTCCACTTT
>-|15|TRBV2|-|TRBJ1-1
CASNPQGGGETEAFF
TGTGCCAGCAACCCGCAAGGGGGGGGAGAGACTGAAGCTTTCTTT